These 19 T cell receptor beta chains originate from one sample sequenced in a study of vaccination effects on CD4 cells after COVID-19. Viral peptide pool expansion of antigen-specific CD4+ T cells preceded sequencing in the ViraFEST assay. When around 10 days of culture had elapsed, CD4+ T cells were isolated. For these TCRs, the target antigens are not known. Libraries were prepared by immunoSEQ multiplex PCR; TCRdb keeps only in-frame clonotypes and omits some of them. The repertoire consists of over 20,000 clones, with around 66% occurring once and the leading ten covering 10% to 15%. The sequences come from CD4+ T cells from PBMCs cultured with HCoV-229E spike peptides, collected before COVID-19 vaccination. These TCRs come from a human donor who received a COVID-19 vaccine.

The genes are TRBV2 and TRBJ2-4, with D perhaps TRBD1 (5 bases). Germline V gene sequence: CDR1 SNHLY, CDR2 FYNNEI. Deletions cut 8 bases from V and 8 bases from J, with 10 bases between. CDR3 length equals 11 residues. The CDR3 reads CASSQGDIQYF. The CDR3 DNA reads TGTGCCAGCTCGCAGGGCGACATTCAGTACTTC.

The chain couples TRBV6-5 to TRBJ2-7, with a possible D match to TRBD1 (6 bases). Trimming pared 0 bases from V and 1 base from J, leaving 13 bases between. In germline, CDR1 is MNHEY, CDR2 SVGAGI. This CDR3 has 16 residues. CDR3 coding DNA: TGTGCCAGCAGTTACTCGACCTCAAGGGGGTCCTACGAGCAGTACTTC. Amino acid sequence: CASSYSTSRGSYEQYF.

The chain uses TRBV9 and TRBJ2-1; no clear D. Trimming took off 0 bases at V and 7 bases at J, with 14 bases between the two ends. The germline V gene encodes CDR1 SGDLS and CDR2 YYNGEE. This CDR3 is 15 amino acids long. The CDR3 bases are TGTGCCAGCAGCGTAGGGCCCACCTCTGAAAATGAGCAGTTCTTC. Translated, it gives CASSVGPTSENEQFF.

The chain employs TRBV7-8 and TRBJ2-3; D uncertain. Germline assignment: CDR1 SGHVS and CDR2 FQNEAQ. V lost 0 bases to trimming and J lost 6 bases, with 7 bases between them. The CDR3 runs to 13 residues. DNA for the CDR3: TGTGCCAGCAGCTTAGCAGGAGCGGATACGCAGTATTTT. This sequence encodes CASSLAGADTQYF.

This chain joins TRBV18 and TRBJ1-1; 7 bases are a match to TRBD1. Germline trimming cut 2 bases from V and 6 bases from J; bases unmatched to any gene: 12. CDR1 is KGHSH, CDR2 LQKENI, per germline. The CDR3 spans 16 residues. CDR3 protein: CASSPVATGLYPEAFF. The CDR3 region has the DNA TGTGCCAGCTCACCAGTCGCGACAGGGCTTTATCCTGAAGCTTTCTTT.

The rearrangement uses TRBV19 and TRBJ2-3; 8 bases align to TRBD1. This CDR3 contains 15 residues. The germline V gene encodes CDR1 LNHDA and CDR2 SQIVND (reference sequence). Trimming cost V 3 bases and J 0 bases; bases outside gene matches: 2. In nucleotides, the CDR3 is TGTGCCAGTAGTATGACAGGGGCCAGCACAGATACGCAGTATTTT. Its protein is CASSMTGASTDTQYF.

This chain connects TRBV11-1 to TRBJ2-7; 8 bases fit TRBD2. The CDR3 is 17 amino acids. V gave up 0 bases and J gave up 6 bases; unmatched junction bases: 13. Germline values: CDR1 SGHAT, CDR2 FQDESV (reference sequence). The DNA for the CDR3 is TGTGCCAGCAGCTTAGCACCCGGAGGGAGCGGGAGTAGCGAGCAGTACTTC. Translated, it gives CASSLAPGGSGSSEQYF.

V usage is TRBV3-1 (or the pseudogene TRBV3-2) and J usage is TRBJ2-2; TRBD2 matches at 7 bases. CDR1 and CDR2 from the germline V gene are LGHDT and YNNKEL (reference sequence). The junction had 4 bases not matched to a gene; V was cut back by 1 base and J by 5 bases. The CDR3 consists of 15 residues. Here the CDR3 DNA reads TGTGCCAGCAGCCAAGGCGGACTAGTTACCGGGGAGCTGTTTTTT. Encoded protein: CASSQGGLVTGELFF.

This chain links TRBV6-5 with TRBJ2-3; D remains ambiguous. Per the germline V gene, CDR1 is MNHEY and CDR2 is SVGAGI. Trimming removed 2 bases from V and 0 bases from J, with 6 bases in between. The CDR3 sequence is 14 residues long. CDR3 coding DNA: TGTGCCAGCAGTTACCACAGCAGCACAGATACGCAGTATTTT. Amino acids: CASSYHSSTDTQYF.

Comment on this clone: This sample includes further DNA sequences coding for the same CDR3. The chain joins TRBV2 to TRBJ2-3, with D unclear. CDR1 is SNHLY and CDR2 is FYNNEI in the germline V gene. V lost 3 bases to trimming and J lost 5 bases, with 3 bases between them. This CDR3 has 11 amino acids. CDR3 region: CASSERDTQYF. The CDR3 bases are TGTGCCAGCAGTGAGCGAGATACGCAGTATTTT.

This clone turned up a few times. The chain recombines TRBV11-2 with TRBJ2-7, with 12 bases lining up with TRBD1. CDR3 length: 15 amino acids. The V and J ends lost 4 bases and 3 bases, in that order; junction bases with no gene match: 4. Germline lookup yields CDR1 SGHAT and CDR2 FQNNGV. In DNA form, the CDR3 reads TGTGCCAGCAGCTCCGGGACAGGGGGCTACTACGAGCAGTACTTC. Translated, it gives CASSSGTGGYYEQYF.

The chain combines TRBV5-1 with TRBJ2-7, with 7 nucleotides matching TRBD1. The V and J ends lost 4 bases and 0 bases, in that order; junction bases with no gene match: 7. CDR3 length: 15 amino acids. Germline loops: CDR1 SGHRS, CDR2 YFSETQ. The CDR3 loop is CASSGIDRASYEQYF. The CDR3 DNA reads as TGCGCCAGCAGCGGGATCGACAGGGCCTCCTACGAGCAGTACTTC. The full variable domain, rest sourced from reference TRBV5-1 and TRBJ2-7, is KAGVTQTPRYLIKTRGQQVTLSCSPISGHRSVSWYQQTPGQGLQFLFEYFSETQRNKGNFPGRFSGRQFSNSRSEMNVSTLELGDSALYLCASSGIDRASYEQYFGPGTRLTVT.

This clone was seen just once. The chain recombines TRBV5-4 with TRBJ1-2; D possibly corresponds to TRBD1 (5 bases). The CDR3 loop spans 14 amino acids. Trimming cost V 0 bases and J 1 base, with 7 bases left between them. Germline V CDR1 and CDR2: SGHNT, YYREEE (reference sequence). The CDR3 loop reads CASSLGQSNYGYTF. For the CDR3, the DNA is TGTGCCAGCAGCTTGGGACAGAGTAACTATGGCTACACCTTC.

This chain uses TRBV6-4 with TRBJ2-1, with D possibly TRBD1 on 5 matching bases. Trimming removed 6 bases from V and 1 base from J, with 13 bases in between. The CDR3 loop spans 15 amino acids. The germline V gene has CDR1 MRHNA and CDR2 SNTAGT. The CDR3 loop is CASSPQGRSYNEQFF. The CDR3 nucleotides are TGTGCCAGCAGCCCCCAGGGTAGGTCCTACAATGAGCAGTTCTTC.

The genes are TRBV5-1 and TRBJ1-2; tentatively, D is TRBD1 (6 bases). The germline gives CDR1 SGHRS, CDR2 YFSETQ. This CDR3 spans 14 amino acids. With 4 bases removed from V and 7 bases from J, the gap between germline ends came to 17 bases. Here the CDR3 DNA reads TGCGCCAGCAGCCCAGGACAGAGGGGCTCTGGCTACACCTTC. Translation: CASSPGQRGSGYTF.

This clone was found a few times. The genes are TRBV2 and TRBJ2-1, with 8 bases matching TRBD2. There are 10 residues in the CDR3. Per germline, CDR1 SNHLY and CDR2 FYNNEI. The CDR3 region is CASGGNEQFF. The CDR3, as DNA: TGTGCGAGCGGGGGAAACGAGCAGTTCTTC.

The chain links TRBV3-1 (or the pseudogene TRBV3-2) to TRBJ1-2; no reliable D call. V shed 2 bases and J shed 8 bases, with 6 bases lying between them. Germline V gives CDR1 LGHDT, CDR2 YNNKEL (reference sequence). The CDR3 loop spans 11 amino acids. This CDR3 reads CASSQSKGYTF. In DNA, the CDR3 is TGTGCCAGCAGCCAAAGTAAGGGCTACACCTTC.

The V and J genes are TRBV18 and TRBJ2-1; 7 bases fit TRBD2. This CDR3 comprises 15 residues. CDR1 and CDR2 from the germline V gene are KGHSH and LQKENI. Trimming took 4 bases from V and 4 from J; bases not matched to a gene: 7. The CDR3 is CASSRERGLYNEQFF. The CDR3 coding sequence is TGTGCCAGCTCACGCGAGCGGGGCCTGTACAATGAGCAGTTCTTC.

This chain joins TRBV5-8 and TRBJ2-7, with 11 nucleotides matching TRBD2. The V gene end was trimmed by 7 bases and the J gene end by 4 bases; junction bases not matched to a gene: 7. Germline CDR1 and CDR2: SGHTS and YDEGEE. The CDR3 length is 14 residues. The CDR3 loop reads CASGLGLAAYEQYF. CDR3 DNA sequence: TGTGCCAGCGGTCTGGGACTAGCGGCATACGAGCAGTACTTC.